The rows below give T cell receptor beta chains drawn from one sample of a study of vaccination effects on CD4 cells after COVID-19. Their specific antigens are unknown. Clones were read by immunoSEQ multiplex PCR, and TCRdb kept only the in-frame ones, dropping some. The sample carries approximately 54,000 clones, approximately 79% recorded once. Sequencing was performed on CD4+ T cells from PBMCs cultured with HCoV-229E spike peptides, taken before COVID-19 vaccination. These receptors were taken from a human donor who received a COVID-19 vaccine. The CDR3 runs from the conserved cysteine through the conserved F or W. The D gene is left open where the match is weak. Size values are once, few and many counts, or a class for expanded clones, and some rows have none.

cdr3_length	clone_size	v_call	d_call	j_call	cdr3_nt	cdr3_aa
12	-	TRBV11-1	-	TRBJ2-2	TGTGCCAGCAGCTTAGATAGGGGGGAGCTGTTTTTT	CASSLDRGELFF
15	-	TRBV6-6	-	TRBJ1-5	TGTGCCAGCAGACGACAGGCAAATAGCAATCAGCCCCAGCATTTT	CASRRQANSNQPQHF
18	-	TRBV9	TRBD2	TRBJ2-2	TGTGCCAGCAGCCCACAGTGGGGGACTAGCGGGTACACCGGGGAGCTGTTTTTT	CASSPQWGTSGYTGELFF
14	-	TRBV12-5	-	TRBJ1-4	TGTGCTAGTGGTTTGTTGGGGCGGCATGAAAAACTGTTTTTT	CASGLLGRHEKLFF
15	-	TRBV6-1	-	TRBJ1-5	TGTGCCAGCAGTGAAGTCCCAGGTAGCAATCAGCCCCAGCATTTT	CASSEVPGSNQPQHF
17	-	TRBV24-1	TRBD2	TRBJ2-1	TGTGCCACCAGTGATGGGACTAGCGGGGGCATATACAATGAGCAGTTCTTC	CATSDGTSGGIYNEQFF
14	-	TRBV7-2	TRBD2	TRBJ2-2	TGTGCCAGCAGCTTCTGGGGGGGCACCGGGGAGCTGTTTTTT	CASSFWGGTGELFF
18	-	TRBV7-9	-	TRBJ1-4	TGTGCCAGCAGCTTAACACAGGGCCCTTTTTTGGCTAATGAAAAACTGTTTTTT	CASSLTQGPFLANEKLFF
18	once	TRBV7-8	TRBD1	TRBJ1-2	TGTGCCAGCAGCTTAGCGGTCGGGGCCCCAGGGGGAATCTATGGCTACACCTTC	CASSLAVGAPGGIYGYTF
15	-	TRBV2	-	TRBJ2-2	TGTGCCAGCAGGACGGGGGGCCGGAACACCGGGGAGCTGTTTTTT	CASRTGGRNTGELFF
15	-	TRBV4-1	-	TRBJ2-3	TGCGCCAGCAGCCAAGCCAGTGGGTCGGCGTATACGCAGTATTTT	CASSQASGSAYTQYF
15	-	TRBV11-3	-	TRBJ1-3	TGTGCCCGTTTGACCGGGGGGATTGCTGGAAACACCATATATTTT	CARLTGGIAGNTIYF
15	-	TRBV5-1	-	TRBJ2-5	TGCGCCAGCAGCTTAACGGGGGCGACCCAAGAGACCCAGTACTTC	CASSLTGATQETQYF
13	-	TRBV5-4	-	TRBJ2-2	TGTGCCAGCAGCTCAGCTATTTCCGGGGAGCTGTTTTTT	CASSSAISGELFF
13	-	TRBV24-1	TRBD1	TRBJ1-5	TGTGCCACCAACAGGGGGAGCAATCAGCCCCAGCATTTT	CATNRGSNQPQHF
13	-	TRBV5-1	-	TRBJ2-3	TGCGCCAGCAGCTTGGTGGATGCAGATACGCAGTATTTT	CASSLVDADTQYF
18	-	TRBV5-8	-	TRBJ2-3	TGTGCCAGCCCTATCGCGGTAGCCCCCCGCAGCTACACAGATACGCAGTATTTT	CASPIAVAPRSYTDTQYF
16	few	TRBV5-1	-	TRBJ1-6	TGCGCCAGCAGCGTGGGGTCGGGGACCTTGAGGTCACCCCTCCACTTT	CASSVGSGTLRSPLHF
12	-	TRBV25-1	-	TRBJ2-5	TGTGCCAGCAGTGCGGGATGGGAGACCCAGTACTTC	CASSAGWETQYF
15	-	TRBV27	-	TRBJ1-2	TGTGCCAGCAGGGAGACAGGTAACCATAACTATGGCTACACCTTC	CASRETGNHNYGYTF
13	-	TRBV5-1	TRBD1	TRBJ2-5	TGCGCCAGCAGCCCGGACAGGGAAGAGACCCAGTACTTC	CASSPDREETQYF
16	-	TRBV7-2	-	TRBJ1-5	TGTGCCAGCAGCCCTAGAGGTGGGGGGACTATGGAGCCCCAGCATTTT	CASSPRGGGTMEPQHF
15	-	TRBV9	-	TRBJ2-2	TGTGCCAGCAGGAAGGGAGTAGCAAGCACCGGGGAGCTGTTTTTT	CASRKGVASTGELFF